The 27 T cell receptor beta chains reported below all come from one sample, sequenced in a study of blood T cell repertoires in COVID-19. The data were produced by immunoSEQ multiplex PCR, yet TCRdb's version contains in-frame clones alone and is incomplete. The sample has approximately 31,000 clones, 88% seen once. Sequences were obtained from peripheral blood. These receptors originate from a human donor with active COVID-19. The donor label of this sample is uncertain.

V is TRBV5-6 and J is TRBJ2-3; 8 positions match TRBD1. The CDR3 loop spans 16 amino acids. Germline V CDR1 and CDR2: SGHDT, YYEEEE. The V segment lost 4 bases and the J segment 3 bases; nucleotides outside the gene matches: 10. CDR3 sequence reads: CASSIQGAPLTDTQYF. CDR3 sequence (DNA): TGTGCCAGCAGCATCCAGGGGGCTCCCCTAACAGATACGCAGTATTTT.

The V gene is TRBV4-2, the J gene TRBJ2-3, with 13 bases that match TRBD2. This CDR3 comprises 16 residues. Germline V CDR1 and CDR2: LGHNA, YNFKEQ. V lost 3 bases and J lost 4; bases outside the gene matches: 4. Written as DNA, the CDR3 is TGTGCCAGCAGCCAGGAAGGACTAGCGGGGGCAGATACGCAGTATTTT. It encodes CASSQEGLAGADTQYF.

The chain is built from TRBV10-3 and TRBJ2-2, with TRBD1 matching 9 bases. V gave up 6 bases and J gave up 3 bases; unmatched junction bases: 8. The V gene's germline CDR1 is ENHRY and CDR2 SYGVKD. CDR3 length equals 16 residues. The CDR3 here is CAISVGQGIYTGELFF. The CDR3 region has the DNA TGTGCCATCAGCGTGGGACAGGGTATTTACACCGGGGAGCTGTTTTTT.

CDR3 coding DNA: TGTGCCAGGCGTGACAGGGTTAATCAGCCCCAGCATTTT. This gives the protein CARRDRVNQPQHF. The chain joins TRBV19 to TRBJ1-5, with 7 positions matching TRBD1. In germline, CDR1 is LNHDA, CDR2 SQIVND (reference sequence). The J segment lost 4 bases and the V segment lost 9 bases, leaving 6 bases of the junction unmatched. The CDR3 runs 13 residues. The complete variable domain, with remaining parts taken from reference TRBV19 and TRBJ1-5, reads DGGITQSPKYLFRKEGQNVTLSCEQNLNHDAMYWYRQDPGQGLRLIYYSQIVNDFQKGDIAEGYSVSREKKESFPLTVTSAQKNPTAFYLCARRDRVNQPQHFGDGTRLSIL.

V usage is TRBV4-3 and J usage is TRBJ2-1; 7 bases line up with TRBD2. Trimming removed 0 bases from V and 10 bases from J; junction bases left unmatched: 3. The germline V gene has CDR1 LGHNA and CDR2 YSLEER. CDR3 length: 13 residues. The CDR3 DNA sequence: TGCGCCAGCAGCCAAGATCGAGCGGGGGAGCAGTTCTTC. It specifies CASSQDRAGEQFF.

The chain is built from TRBV6-5 and TRBJ2-7; 7 bases line up with TRBD1. The V gene end was trimmed by 5 bases and the J gene end by 0 bases; junction bases not matched to a gene: 7. The CDR3 runs to 15 residues. Germline assignment: CDR1 MNHEY and CDR2 SVGAGI. Here the CDR3 reads CASSITGVSSYEQYF. DNA of the CDR3: TGTGCCAGCAGTATAACAGGGGTTAGCTCCTACGAGCAGTACTTC.

This chain connects TRBV2 to TRBJ1-5; weak D call: TRBD1 (6 bases). CDR1 SNHLY and CDR2 FYNNEI come from the germline V gene. V lost 5 bases to trimming and J lost 10 bases, with 21 bases between them. CDR3 length: 15 residues. The CDR3 DNA reads TGTGCCAGCAGTTGGGGAGGGACGCAGGGGTCCCCCCAGCATTTT. It yields the protein CASSWGGTQGSPQHF. Full variable domain (outside the CDR3, taken from reference TRBV2 and TRBJ1-5): EPEVTQTPSHQVTQMGQEVILRCVPISNHLYFYWYRQILGQKVEFLVSFYNNEISEKSEIFDDQFSVERPDGSNFTLKIRSTKLEDSAMYFCASSWGGTQGSPQHFGDGTRLSIL.

This chain joins TRBV10-1 and TRBJ2-7; D remains unclear. The V end lost 8 bases, the J end lost 1 base, and 12 bases lay between the germline ends. The germline V gene encodes CDR1 WNHNN and CDR2 SYGVQD (reference sequence). The CDR3 runs 13 residues. CDR3 nucleotides: TGCGCCAGCTCCTATTCTCCGTCCTACGAGCAGTACTTC. It encodes CASSYSPSYEQYF.

The chain carries TRBV27 and TRBJ2-1; 11 bases are a match to TRBD2. Unmatched junction bases numbered 2, after V lost 5 bases and J lost 2 bases. There are 15 residues in the CDR3. CDR1 is MNHEY, CDR2 SMNVEV, per germline (reference sequence). The CDR3 DNA reads TGTGCCAGCAGTCCACTAGCGGGGGCCTACAATGAGCAGTTCTTC. Residues: CASSPLAGAYNEQFF.

The chain recombines TRBV9 with TRBJ1-2; tentatively, D is TRBD1 (6 bases). Between the trimmed V and J ends, which lost 3 bases and 4 bases, there was a span of 10 bases. CDR3 size: 13 residues. The V gene's germline CDR1 is SGDLS and CDR2 YYNGEE. The CDR3 loop is CASSGDRTYGYTF. In DNA form, the CDR3 reads TGTGCCAGCAGCGGCGACAGGACCTATGGCTACACCTTC.

The chain recombines TRBV27 with TRBJ1-2; D uncertain. The CDR3 totals 13 residues. Germline values: CDR1 MNHEY, CDR2 SMNVEV (reference sequence). With 4 bases removed from V and 4 bases from J, the gap between germline ends came to 10 bases. CDR3 in DNA: TGTGCCAGCAGTTCACCCCCCAGCTATGGCTACACCTTC. Its protein is CASSSPPSYGYTF.

V is TRBV6-1 and J is TRBJ2-3, with 13 bases aligning to TRBD2. Germline V gene sequence: CDR1 MNHNS, CDR2 SASEGT. V was pared by 4 bases and J by 2 bases, with 6 bases of the junction left unmatched. The CDR3 totals 17 residues. CDR3 nucleotide sequence: TGTGCCAGCAGTGGACTAGCGGGGGGCCAAACCACAGATACGCAGTATTTT. Protein: CASSGLAGGQTTDTQYF.

This chain connects TRBV9 to TRBJ1-1, with 8 bases matching TRBD1. J lost 0 bases, V lost 4 bases, and 14 bases had no gene match. This CDR3 has 18 amino acids. In germline, CDR1 is SGDLS, CDR2 YYNGEE. CDR3 loop: CASSPRTGPLFMNTEAFF. CDR3 sequence (DNA): TGTGCCAGCAGCCCACGGACAGGGCCGTTATTCATGAACACTGAAGCTTTCTTT.

The CDR3 nucleotides are TGTGCCAGCAGCTTAGGGAGCGGGGGGGCCGTGTTGCAGTACTTC. This translates into CASSLGSGGAVLQYF. This chain joins TRBV7-2 and TRBJ2-7, with TRBD2 identical over 10 bases. Per germline, CDR1 SGHTA and CDR2 FQGNSA. This CDR3 region has 15 residues. Trimming cost V 1 base and J 9 bases; bases outside gene matches: 9. Complete variable domain (other parts from reference TRBV7-2 and TRBJ2-7): GAGVSQSPSNKVTEKGKDVELRCDPISGHTALYWYRQSLGQGLEFLIYFQGNSAPDKSGLPSDRFSAERTGGSVSTLTIQRTQQEDSAVYLCASSLGSGGAVLQYFGPGTRLTVT.

This chain connects TRBV24-1 to TRBJ2-1; perhaps TRBD1 as D (6 bases). V gave up 2 bases and J gave up 3 bases, with 13 bases separating them. The CDR3 has 16 amino acids. The germline V gene has CDR1 KGHDR and CDR2 SFDVKD. Written as DNA, the CDR3 is TGTGCCACCAGTGATTCCTACGGGACACTCTACAATGAGCAGTTCTTC. As protein: CATSDSYGTLYNEQFF.

This clone was counted a single time. The chain is built from TRBV18 and TRBJ1-2; D unresolved. Germline assignment: CDR1 KGHSH and CDR2 LQKENI. This CDR3 is 16 amino acids long. Deletions cut 1 base from V and 7 bases from J, with 19 bases between. The CDR3 coding sequence is TGTGCCAGCTCACCACTGAGAGAAAGAGACATCGGTGGCTACACCTTC. It encodes CASSPLRERDIGGYTF.

The chain employs TRBV2 and TRBJ2-1; the D gene is possibly TRBD2 (5 bases). The CDR3 consists of 16 residues. V was trimmed by 7 bases and J by 0 bases, leaving 16 bases between them. Germline CDR1 is SNHLY and CDR2 is FYNNEI. CDR3 protein: CASTRGLLSSYNEQFF. CDR3 sequence (DNA): TGTGCCAGCACCAGAGGGTTGCTAAGCTCCTACAATGAGCAGTTCTTC.

V gene TRBV7-8 combines with J gene TRBJ1-2, with 9 bases matching TRBD1. V shed 2 bases, J shed 1 base, and the junction held 5 bases outside the gene matches. There are 16 residues in the CDR3. Germline V gives CDR1 SGHVS, CDR2 FQNEAQ. The CDR3 DNA is TGTGCCAGCAGCTTAATAAAGGGACAGGGTAACTATGGCTACACCTTC. Amino acids: CASSLIKGQGNYGYTF.

The J gene is TRBJ2-3, the V gene TRBV29-1; TRBD2 matches at 7 bases. J gave up 4 bases and V 4 bases, and 2 bases lay outside the gene matches. Germline V gives CDR1 SQVTM, CDR2 ANQGSEA. The CDR3 is 12 residues long. The CDR3 DNA reads TGCAGCGTTGGACTAGCATCAGATACGCAGTATTTT. It encodes CSVGLASDTQYF.

CDR3 nucleotides: TGTGCCAGCAGCTTAGGGGGGAGGAAATCCTACGAGCAGTACTTC. This sequence encodes CASSLGGRKSYEQYF. The chain is built from TRBV7-8 and TRBJ2-7, with TRBD2 as a possible D gene (6 bases). With 1 base removed from V and 1 base from J, the gap between germline ends came to 11 bases. The CDR3 extends over 15 amino acids. Per the germline V gene, CDR1 is SGHVS and CDR2 is FQNEAQ.

The chain uses TRBV14 and TRBJ2-2, with a weak D call TRBD2 (5 bases). The CDR3 contains 14 residues. The germline gives CDR1 SGHDN, CDR2 FVKESK. The V and J ends lost 0 bases and 11 bases respectively, with 13 bases between them. This chain's CDR3 is CASSQDFRGKELFF. In DNA, the CDR3 is TGTGCCAGCAGCCAAGATTTTCGGGGTAAAGAGCTGTTTTTT.

This chain joins TRBV27 and TRBJ2-6; tentatively, D is TRBD2 (7 bases). V lost 4 bases to trimming and J lost 4 bases, with 11 bases between them. Germline V gives CDR1 MNHEY, CDR2 SMNVEV (reference sequence). The CDR3 runs to 15 residues. CDR3 sequence: CASSSAGAGANVLTF. The CDR3 DNA is TGTGCCAGCAGTTCCGCGGGGGCCGGGGCCAACGTCCTGACTTTC.

With regard to this clone: Other DNA sequences in the same sample also yield this CDR3. This CDR3 is CASSLTGTDELYGYTF. The CDR3 coding sequence is TGTGCCAGCAGTTTGACGGGGACAGATGAACTCTATGGCTACACCTTC. The rearrangement uses TRBV6-2 or TRBV6-3 and TRBJ1-2, with 7 nucleotides matching TRBD1. Looked up from germline, CDR1 is MNHEY and CDR2 is SVGEGT. V trimming: 4 bases; J trimming: 4 bases; junction bases outside the gene matches: 12. This CDR3 is 16 amino acids long.

The CDR3 is CASSYSWGGADTQYF. The CDR3 bases are TGTGCCAGCAGTTACTCGTGGGGGGGCGCAGATACGCAGTATTTT. The chain employs TRBV6-6 and TRBJ2-3, with a weak D call TRBD2 (7 bases). Trimming took 0 bases from V and 4 from J, leaving 11 bases between them. CDR1 is MNHNY, CDR2 SVGAGI, per germline (reference sequence). The CDR3 length is 15 residues.

The chain combines TRBV4-3 with TRBJ2-3, with D possibly being TRBD1 (5 bases). The CDR3 has 15 residues. Germline values: CDR1 LGHNA, CDR2 YSLEER. V was clipped by 4 bases and J by 3 bases, with 14 bases between them. The chain's CDR3 is CASSLQTVKTDTQYF. CDR3 nucleotides: TGCGCCAGCAGCCTCCAGACAGTTAAAACAGATACGCAGTATTTT.

This chain uses TRBV7-8 with TRBJ2-7; TRBD1 matches at 8 bases. Trimming removed 3 bases from V and 0 bases from J; junction bases left unmatched: 4. CDR1 is SGHVS and CDR2 is FQNEAQ in the germline V gene. This CDR3 region has 15 residues. The CDR3 loop is CASSFWTGPSYEQYF. The CDR3 DNA follows: TGTGCCAGCAGCTTCTGGACAGGGCCCTCCTACGAGCAGTACTTC.

The chain recombines TRBV10-3 with TRBJ2-1; D is unresolved. Germline V lookup: CDR1 ENHRY, CDR2 SYGVKD. Trimming shortened V by 4 bases and J by 0 bases, and 10 bases separated the two germline ends. The CDR3 is made up of 15 amino acids. CDR3 sequence reads: CAISGTQSSYNEQFF. CDR3 coding DNA: TGTGCCATCAGTGGAACACAGAGCTCCTACAATGAGCAGTTCTTC.